This is a list of T cell receptor beta chains from one sample in a study of cytomegalovirus exposure and HLA in healthy donors. The protocol was immunoSEQ multiplex PCR, while the TCRdb copy is restricted to in-frame clones and leaves out a portion. The repertoire has about 160,000 clones, roughly 84% of them found once; the top ten carry roughly 0.38%. Specimen: PBMCs. These receptors originate from a boy younger than 10 in good health and CMV-seronegative. The CDR3 runs from the conserved cysteine through the conserved F or W. The D gene is left open where the match is weak. The size of a clone is reported for some rows only, either as once, few or many, or as a class for expanded clones.

J: TRBJ2-1
size: .
V: TRBV7-9
D: .
CDR3: CASGRPRSTNEQFF
DNA: TGTGCCAGCGGTCGTCCCAGGTCGACCAATGAGCAGTTCTTC

J: TRBJ2-1
size: .
V: TRBV7-6
D: TRBD2
CDR3: CASSALADLYNEQFF
DNA: TGTGCCAGCAGCGCACTAGCGGACCTCTACAATGAGCAGTTCTTC

J: TRBJ2-7
size: .
V: TRBV7-9
D: TRBD1
CDR3: CASRNDRGTYEQYF
DNA: TGTGCCAGCAGGAACGACAGGGGCACCTACGAGCAGTACTTC

J: TRBJ2-3
size: .
V: TRBV19
D: TRBD1
CDR3: CASRGQDFSTDTQYF
DNA: TGTGCCAGTAGGGGACAGGACTTTAGCACAGATACGCAGTATTTT

J: TRBJ2-1
size: .
V: TRBV29-1
D: TRBD2
CDR3: CSAGGEQFF
DNA: TGCAGCGCGGGGGGTGAGCAGTTCTTC

J: TRBJ2-1
size: few
V: TRBV6-5
D: TRBD2
CDR3: CASSYSGGSRYEQFF
DNA: TGTGCCAGCAGTTACTCGGGAGGGAGTAGGTATGAGCAGTTCTTC

J: TRBJ2-3
size: .
V: TRBV5-1
D: TRBD2
CDR3: CASSLLSGSADTQYF
DNA: TGCGCCAGCAGCCTCTTAAGCGGGAGCGCGGATACGCAGTATTTT

J: TRBJ2-1
size: .
V: TRBV5-1
D: .
CDR3: CASSSDYNEQFF
DNA: TGCGCCAGCAGCTCAGACTACAATGAGCAGTTCTTC

J: TRBJ2-2
size: .
V: TRBV5-1
D: TRBD1
CDR3: CASSLQGYTGELFF
DNA: TGCGCCAGCAGCTTACAGGGGTACACCGGGGAGCTGTTTTTT

J: TRBJ2-5
size: .
V: TRBV6-1
D: TRBD1
CDR3: CASTGGGQETQYF
DNA: TGTGCCAGCACAGGGGGCGGCCAAGAGACCCAGTACTTC

J: TRBJ1-5
size: .
V: TRBV6-1
D: .
CDR3: CASSAQGYQPQHF
DNA: TGTGCCAGCAGTGCCCAGGGATATCAGCCCCAGCATTTT

J: TRBJ2-7
size: once
V: TRBV27
D: TRBD1
CDR3: CASSLSRDRGLEQYF
DNA: TGTGCCAGCAGTTTAAGCCGGGACAGGGGGCTCGAGCAGTACTTC

J: TRBJ1-2
size: .
V: TRBV5-1
D: .
CDR3: CASSPPGNYGYTF
DNA: TGCGCCAGCAGTCCCCCAGGGAACTATGGCTACACCTTC

J: TRBJ1-1
size: .
V: TRBV19
D: TRBD1
CDR3: CASSIGTGGDSWVNTEAFF
DNA: TGTGCCAGTAGTATAGGTACAGGGGGCGATTCTTGGGTGAACACTGAAGCTTTCTTT

J: TRBJ2-1
size: .
V: TRBV19
D: .
CDR3: CASSITRVDEQFF
DNA: TGTGCCAGTAGTATAACTCGGGTCGATGAGCAGTTCTTC

J: TRBJ1-1
size: .
V: TRBV6-1
D: .
CDR3: CAIRSQGMNTEAFF
DNA: TGTGCCATCAGGAGTCAGGGAATGAACACTGAAGCTTTCTTT

J: TRBJ1-2
size: .
V: TRBV19
D: .
CDR3: CASSARDYGYTF
DNA: TGTGCCAGTAGTGCCAGGGATTATGGCTACACCTTC

J: TRBJ2-7
size: .
V: TRBV18
D: TRBD2
CDR3: CASSPLASGSRMGQYF
DNA: TGTGCCAGCTCACCCCTCGCTAGCGGGAGTCGGATGGGGCAGTACTTC

J: TRBJ2-7
size: .
V: TRBV5-6
D: .
CDR3: CASSLSYYEQYF
DNA: TGTGCCAGCAGCTTGAGCTACTACGAGCAGTACTTC

J: TRBJ2-1
size: .
V: TRBV6-1
D: TRBD1
CDR3: CASSGRQGYNEQFF
DNA: TGTGCCAGCAGTGGAAGACAGGGTTACAATGAGCAGTTCTTC

J: TRBJ1-2
size: .
V: TRBV9
D: .
CDR3: CASSVRGGSSNYGYTF
DNA: TGTGCCAGCAGCGTGAGGGGAGGCAGCTCTAACTATGGCTACACCTTC

J: TRBJ1-5
size: few
V: TRBV28
D: .
CDR3: CASRAPNQPQHF
DNA: TGTGCCAGCAGGGCCCCCAATCAGCCCCAGCATTTT

J: TRBJ1-4
size: .
V: TRBV5-1
D: .
CDR3: CASSLSGGDEKLFF
DNA: TGCGCCAGCAGCTTGTCGGGGGGTGATGAAAAACTGTTTTTT

J: TRBJ2-1
size: .
V: TRBV7-9
D: TRBD2
CDR3: CASSLARTSGSYNEQFF
DNA: TGTGCCAGCAGCTTAGCCAGGACTAGCGGGTCCTACAATGAGCAGTTCTTC

J: TRBJ2-7
size: .
V: TRBV4-1
D: .
CDR3: CASSQGPGLTHEQYF
DNA: TGCGCCAGCAGCCAAGGTCCAGGGTTAACCCACGAGCAGTACTTC

J: TRBJ2-3
size: .
V: TRBV27
D: .
CDR3: CASSWGDTQYF
DNA: TGTGCCAGCAGCTGGGGCGATACGCAGTATTTT

J: TRBJ2-5
size: few
V: TRBV5-4
D: TRBD2
CDR3: CASSLRLAEQETQYF
DNA: TGTGCCAGCAGCTTGCGGCTAGCGGAACAAGAGACCCAGTACTTC

J: TRBJ1-2
size: .
V: TRBV30
D: .
CDR3: CAWNLGEGNGYTF
DNA: TGTGCCTGGAATCTCGGGGAGGGGAATGGCTACACCTTC

J: TRBJ1-5
size: .
V: TRBV19
D: .
CDR3: CASSLPDGSNQPQHF
DNA: TGTGCCAGTAGTCTTCCCGACGGGAGCAATCAGCCCCAGCATTTT